Listed below are T cell receptor beta chains from one sample, sequenced in a study of T-cell reconstitution after alpha-beta-depleted transplantation in children. TCRdb recomputed calls from the PCR reads with MiXCR, one row per CDR3 protein. The sample includes 550,000 to 800,000 distinct CDR3 sequences, about an eighth of them seen just once. This material consisted of PBMCs, taken before TCRalphabeta/CD19-depleted stem cell transplant. The receptors originated from a girl aged 2 to 10 with congenital amegakaryocytic thrombocytopenia, due to receive a stem cell transplant. CDR3s include the opening cysteine and the closing phenylalanine or tryptophan. The D gene is left open where the match is weak. Expanded clones are given a class, and other clones once, few, many or no size at all.

D: TRBD2
J: TRBJ2-1
size: NA
V: TRBV6-4
DNA: TGTGCCAGCAGTGACTCTTCTAGCGGGAGTGAGGCGAGAGAGCAGTTCTTC
CDR3: CASSDSSSGSEAREQFF

D: NA
J: TRBJ2-7
size: many
V: TRBV6-6
DNA: TGTGCCAGCAGTTACTCGAACGAAGAGCAGTACTTC
CDR3: CASSYSNEEQYF

D: TRBD2
J: TRBJ2-5
size: NA
V: TRBV5-1
DNA: TGCGCCAGCAGCCCCTCTAGCGGGAGTGTTTACGAGACCCAGTACTTC
CDR3: CASSPSSGSVYETQYF

D: NA
J: TRBJ2-1
size: few
V: TRBV5-1
DNA: TGCGCCAGCAGCTTGGGCTACCTAGAGGGCAATGAGCAGTTCTTC
CDR3: CASSLGYLEGNEQFF

D: TRBD1
J: TRBJ2-7
size: few
V: TRBV5-1
DNA: TGCGCCAGCAGCGCTGGAACGACAGGGACCTACGAGCAGTACTTC
CDR3: CASSAGTTGTYEQYF

D: NA
J: TRBJ2-1
size: NA
V: TRBV20-1
DNA: TGCAGTGCTAGAGATGTTTTCGGCTCCTACAATGAGCAGTTCTTC
CDR3: CSARDVFGSYNEQFF

D: NA
J: TRBJ1-5
size: many
V: TRBV20-1
DNA: TGCAGTGCTAGCCAGGGCAATCAGCCCCAGCATTTT
CDR3: CSASQGNQPQHF

D: NA
J: TRBJ1-5
size: many
V: TRBV28
DNA: TGTGCCAGCAGTTTAGCGGTCTCCAATCAGCCCCAGCATTTT
CDR3: CASSLAVSNQPQHF

D: TRBD2
J: TRBJ2-2
size: few
V: TRBV25-1
DNA: TGTGCCAGCACCGTAGCGGGAGTTAAGGACACCGGGGAGCTGTTTTTT
CDR3: CASTVAGVKDTGELFF

D: NA
J: TRBJ2-1
size: NA
V: TRBV3-1
DNA: TGTGCCAGCAGCCAAAAATGGACGGCTAGCGCGGGGGAGCAGTTCTTC
CDR3: CASSQKWTASAGEQFF

D: TRBD2
J: TRBJ2-1
size: many
V: TRBV24-1
DNA: TGTGCCACCAGTGGTAATCTAGCGGGTCTCTCCAATGAGCAGTTCTTC
CDR3: CATSGNLAGLSNEQFF

D: NA
J: TRBJ2-7
size: few
V: TRBV5-1
DNA: TGCGCCAGCAGCTCTGCCGGGGATGGCCGGGAGCAGTACTTC
CDR3: CASSSAGDGREQYF

D: NA
J: TRBJ1-5
size: many
V: TRBV12-3/TRBV12-4
DNA: TGTGCCAGCAGTCCAGATGGGTTTAGCAATCAGCCCCAGCATTTT
CDR3: CASSPDGFSNQPQHF

D: NA
J: TRBJ2-2
size: NA
V: TRBV18
DNA: TGTGCCAGCTATCGGGCCAAATCCGGGGAGCTGTTTTTT
CDR3: CASYRAKSGELFF

D: NA
J: TRBJ1-2
size: many
V: TRBV20-1
DNA: TGCAGTGCTAGGGTGTTTGAAGGCTACACCTTC
CDR3: CSARVFEGYTF

D: NA
J: TRBJ2-1
size: NA
V: TRBV7-9
DNA: TGTGCCAGCAGCTTACGATCTAGTGAGCAGTTCTTC
CDR3: CASSLRSSEQFF

D: TRBD1
J: TRBJ2-2
size: few
V: TRBV5-1
DNA: TGCGCCAGCAGGCCGACAGGGACAGGGTTGTCCACCGGGGAGCTGTTTTTT
CDR3: CASRPTGTGLSTGELFF

D: TRBD1
J: TRBJ2-7
size: few
V: TRBV7-2
DNA: TGTGCCAGCAGCTTACTAACAGGGGGCAACTACGAGCAGTACTTC
CDR3: CASSLLTGGNYEQYF

D: TRBD2
J: TRBJ2-7
size: few
V: TRBV3-1
DNA: TGTGCCAGCTCCCAAGAAACGGTAGCGGGAGAATCCCACGAGCAGTACTTC
CDR3: CASSQETVAGESHEQYF

D: NA
J: TRBJ2-3
size: few
V: TRBV1
DNA: TGCACCAGCAGCCAAGATCGGGGACTAGCGGGACCCCTCGGGAATACGCAGTATTTT
CDR3: CTSSQDRGLAGPLGNTQYF

D: NA
J: TRBJ2-3
size: once
V: TRBV5-4
DNA: TGTGCCAGCAGCTTGGTTGGAGGGACCGCGGATACGCAGTATTTT
CDR3: CASSLVGGTADTQYF

D: NA
J: TRBJ2-5
size: few
V: TRBV5-1
DNA: TGCGCCAGCAGCTCTCGGACCCCGAAAGAGACCCAGTACTTC
CDR3: CASSSRTPKETQYF

D: TRBD2
J: TRBJ2-7
size: few
V: TRBV20-1
DNA: TGCAGTGCTAGAAGGCCAGGACTAGCGGGCGACTACGAGCAGTACTTC
CDR3: CSARRPGLAGDYEQYF

D: TRBD2
J: TRBJ2-1
size: NA
V: TRBV29-1
DNA: TGCAGCGTCTGGGGCGCCGCCGGGAGGAATGAGCAGTTCTTC
CDR3: CSVWGAAGRNEQFF

D: NA
J: TRBJ1-2
size: few
V: TRBV29-1
DNA: TGCAGCGTTGAACCTACGGGAGGTGGCTACACCTTC
CDR3: CSVEPTGGGYTF

D: NA
J: TRBJ2-7
size: NA
V: TRBV5-1
DNA: TGCGCCAGCAGCTTGTATCCGGGAATTAACTCCTACGAGCAGTACTTC
CDR3: CASSLYPGINSYEQYF

D: NA
J: TRBJ2-1
size: NA
V: TRBV28
DNA: TGTGCCAGCGGATCCGGGGCGCAGTTCTTC
CDR3: CASGSGAQFF

D: TRBD1
J: TRBJ2-3
size: few
V: TRBV28
DNA: TGTGCCAGCAGTCCGGACAGGGCGCTAGATACGCAGTATTTT
CDR3: CASSPDRALDTQYF

D: NA
J: TRBJ2-1
size: many
V: TRBV20-1
DNA: TGCAGTGCTAGAGATTTAAGAAAAATGGGGACCTACAATGAGCAGTTCTTC
CDR3: CSARDLRKMGTYNEQFF

D: TRBD1
J: TRBJ1-4
size: few
V: TRBV24-1
DNA: TGTGCCACCAGGGCGTCGGGACAGACGCATGAAAAACTGTTTTTT
CDR3: CATRASGQTHEKLFF

D: NA
J: TRBJ2-2
size: many
V: TRBV5-6
DNA: TGTGCCAGCAGCTCCAGACTGAACACCGGGGAGCTGTTTTTT
CDR3: CASSSRLNTGELFF

D: TRBD2
J: TRBJ2-7
size: many
V: TRBV20-1
DNA: TGCAGTGCTAGAGAACATAGCGGGGGCCCCTACGAGCAGTACTTC
CDR3: CSAREHSGGPYEQYF

D: TRBD1
J: TRBJ2-7
size: once
V: TRBV4-1
DNA: TGCGCCAGCAGCCAAGGGACAGGGGGCTTTTCCTACGAGCAGTACTTC
CDR3: CASSQGTGGFSYEQYF

D: TRBD1
J: TRBJ2-1
size: few
V: TRBV18
DNA: TGTGCCAGCTCACAAACACAGGGGGCGGCTTACAATGAGCAGTTCTTC
CDR3: CASSQTQGAAYNEQFF

D: TRBD2
J: TRBJ2-3
size: few
V: TRBV20-1
DNA: TGCAGTGCGAGCCGAGCGGGATTGGCAGATACGCAGTATTTT
CDR3: CSASRAGLADTQYF

D: TRBD1
J: TRBJ2-7
size: few
V: TRBV7-9
DNA: TGTGCCAGCAGCTTAATGACAGGGCTTCTCCACTACGAGCAGTACTTC
CDR3: CASSLMTGLLHYEQYF

D: NA
J: TRBJ2-3
size: NA
V: TRBV12-3/TRBV12-4
DNA: TGTGCCAGCAGACAACTAGACTCGGATACGCAGTATTTT
CDR3: CASRQLDSDTQYF

D: NA
J: TRBJ2-5
size: few
V: TRBV27
DNA: TGTGCCAGCAGTTCGAGGATGGATTCCAGGGGAGAAGAGACCCAGTACTTC
CDR3: CASSSRMDSRGEETQYF

D: NA
J: TRBJ2-1
size: NA
V: TRBV3-1
DNA: TGTGCCAGCAGCCAATCCCATGAGCAGTTCTTC
CDR3: CASSQSHEQFF

D: NA
J: TRBJ2-2
size: NA
V: TRBV4-2
DNA: TGTGCCAGCATCGCGGGGCAGGGGTACACCGGGGAGCTGTTTTTT
CDR3: CASIAGQGYTGELFF

D: NA
J: TRBJ2-1
size: many
V: TRBV12-3/TRBV12-4
DNA: TGTGCCAGCAGTCCCCGGTCAGGCTACAATGAGCAGTTCTTC
CDR3: CASSPRSGYNEQFF

D: NA
J: TRBJ1-1
size: many
V: TRBV12-3/TRBV12-4
DNA: TGTGCCAGCAGTTTTTGGACAGCAACCGAAGCTTTCTTT
CDR3: CASSFWTATEAFF

D: NA
J: TRBJ2-3
size: NA
V: TRBV4-2
DNA: TGTGCCAGCAGCCCCGGGGAGGGGGCAAGCTTCGCAGATACGCAGTATTTT
CDR3: CASSPGEGASFADTQYF

D: NA
J: TRBJ1-5
size: NA
V: TRBV12-3/TRBV12-4
DNA: TGTGCCAGCAGTTTCGGTCAGTTCAATCAGCCCCAGCATTTT
CDR3: CASSFGQFNQPQHF

D: NA
J: TRBJ1-2
size: many
V: TRBV12-3/TRBV12-4
DNA: TGTGCCAGCAGCGCGCGGGGCGGCTACACCTTC
CDR3: CASSARGGYTF

D: NA
J: TRBJ2-3
size: many
V: TRBV20-1
DNA: TGCAGTCGGGGCGTGGACCAAGATACGCAGTATTTT
CDR3: CSRGVDQDTQYF